The source of this T cell receptor (beta chain) is a study of T-cell memory formation after mild COVID-19 (dated by TCRdb to the early 2020s). Regarding the complete study: TCR sequence clusters from the two donors were largely donor specific. Longitudinal TCRalpha and TCRbeta repertoire sequencing tracked T-cell clones expanding and contracting after mild COVID-19 in a couple of donors. The cohort comprised two young, previously healthy adult volunteers, one female and one male. General conclusions and limits of the study: SARS-CoV-2 specificity was not confirmed for the second-wave clones peaking on day 37. From day 15 to 85, contracting clones showed balanced CD4/CD8 phenotypes, whereas a second wave of clones that expanded from day 15 to 37 leaned towards CD4+. Only a couple of mild cases were covered in the study, and larger cohorts including severe cases with pre-infection samples were considered necessary. Contracting CD4+ clones were located mainly in the CM and EM memory subsets, whereas CD8+ clones were found to be enriched in EMRA. Some responding clones were detected in pre-infection memory, suggesting pre-existing cross-reactive memory T cells joined the SARS-CoV-2 response.

Sequenced on an Illumina NovaSeq 6000. TCRalpha and TCRbeta cDNA libraries were built by 5'RACE with constant-segment primers, adding sample barcodes and unique molecular identifiers. Trizol reagent was used to extract RNA from every sample. The libraries were amplified in two PCR steps, and the second step added a second sample barcode and Illumina TruSeq adapters. Sequencing of libraries was performed on an Illumina NovaSeq with 2 x 150 bp paired-end reads. As for how the authors treated the data: The reads were demultiplexed and collapsed into UMI-guided consensus sequences using migec v1.2.7. Using mixcr v2.1.11, the UMI consensuses were aligned to TRA and TRB V and J templates and assembled into clonotypes. Expanded or contracted clonotypes were those called significant by both edgeR and NoisET, with noise models trained on biological replicates. For edgeR calls, the cutoffs were a false discovery rate-adjusted p below 0.01 and a log2 fold-change threshold of 1. As an exploratory analysis of dynamics, max-normalized trajectories of the 1000 most abundant clonotypes were examined with PCA combined with hierarchical clustering. Separately sequenced CD4+ and CD8+ repertoires were used to assign the CD4 or CD8 phenotype of responding clones. TCRdb trimmed the raw reads at Q25, called clones with MiXCR and kept productive beta chains. Entries that share a CDR3 protein sequence are merged under the most common genes and DNA. The V and J calls and clone size come from TCRdb's table, not from the authors' own analysis. The sample table holds 350,000 to 500,000 distinct CDR3 sequences, of which 20% were seen once. 7.5% to 10% of the sample belongs to the ten largest clones.

PBMCs were isolated by Ficoll-Paque density gradient centrifugation. In the case of this clonotype: This receptor's antigen is unknown. Per-base quality was not reported, and no clone a single base away is much larger than it.

Sequences SGHVS (CDR1) and FQNEAQ (CDR2) are obtained from the germline V gene. V is pruned by 8 bases and J by 2 bases, leaving 3 bases of the junction without a gene match. Spanning cysteine to phenylalanine, the CDR3 consists of 13 amino acids. Of the read, only the CDR3 DNA is kept; its 39 bases are in frame from base 1. The specimen sequenced was PBMCs or a T cell subset sorted from them (not recorded which). The TCR was taken from an adult woman who had mild COVID-19 (a few samples of this study predate the infection). The sample titles of this study are shuffled in the database, so cell type and time point are left out; the donor was told from shared clones. Recombination connected TRBV7-8 to TRBJ2-3; 8 middle bases align to TRBD2. The sequenced DNA: TGTGCCAGCCGCGGGGGGTTCACAGATACGCAGTATTTT. Its coded protein is CASRGGFTDTQYF.